Each of the 4 T cell receptor beta chains below was sequenced from the same sample in a study of cytomegalovirus exposure and HLA in healthy donors. Researchers ran the PCR with 60 Vbeta and 13 Jbeta primers. Sequencing was performed with immunoSEQ multiplex PCR; in TCRdb, only in-frame clones are kept and a portion is missing. The sample holds around 210,000 clones, more than 75% seen once. Material for sequencing was PBMCs. Receptor source: a male donor in good health and CMV-seropositive.

The chain couples TRBV6-5 to TRBJ2-1; D ambiguous. Trimming shortened V by 6 bases and J by 0 bases, and 6 bases separated the two germline ends. CDR1 MNHEY and CDR2 SVGAGI come from the germline V gene. This CDR3 has 13 amino acids. The CDR3 nucleotides read TGTGCCAGCAGCCCCGGCTCCTACAATGAGCAGTTCTTC. This encodes CASSPGSYNEQFF.

This clone was observed once. The chain joins TRBV7-9 to TRBJ1-4, with 7 bases that match TRBD1. J lost 7 bases, V lost 1 base, and 3 bases had no gene match. The CDR3 has 14 amino acids. CDR1 is SEHNR, CDR2 FQNEAQ, per germline (reference sequence). Here the CDR3 reads CASSLVGGGEKLFF. The DNA of the CDR3 is TGTGCCAGCAGCTTAGTAGGGGGCGGTGAAAAACTGTTTTTT.

V and J are TRBV7-9 and TRBJ1-3, with no clear D. This CDR3 is built from 16 residues. V dropped 0 bases and J dropped 4 bases, with 13 bases sitting between them. From germline, CDR1 is SEHNR and CDR2 FQNEAQ (reference sequence). The CDR3 spells CASSLAVGSSGNTIYF. CDR3 nucleotides: TGTGCCAGCAGCTTAGCGGTGGGGAGTTCGGGAAACACCATATATTTT.

The chain joins TRBV7-2 to TRBJ1-1, with D possibly being TRBD1 (5 bases). The V end lost 3 bases, the J end lost 7 bases, and 12 bases lay between the germline ends. Germline CDR1 is SGHTA and CDR2 is FQGNSA. The CDR3 is 13 residues long. CDR3 nucleotide sequence: TGTGCCAGCAGCTTCCTGACAGTTCTTGAAGCTTTCTTT. This gives the protein CASSFLTVLEAFF.